Shown below are 18 T cell receptor beta chains from a single sample sequenced in a study of cytomegalovirus exposure and HLA in healthy donors. Researchers ran the PCR with 60 Vbeta and 13 Jbeta primers. Clones were read by immunoSEQ multiplex PCR, and TCRdb kept only the in-frame ones, dropping some. In the table there are about 180,000 clones, over 70% of which are singletons. Source material: PBMCs. These receptors all stem from a woman in her forties or fifties in good health and CMV-seronegative.

The V and J genes are TRBV10-3 and TRBJ2-5; TRBD2 agrees at 11 bases. After removal of 8 bases from V and 0 bases from J, the junction contained 5 bases not matched to a gene. Germline CDR1 is ENHRY and CDR2 is SYGVKD. The CDR3 contains 15 residues. CDR3 amino acids: CAIEGTSGNQETQYF. The CDR3 DNA follows: TGTGCCATCGAAGGGACTAGCGGCAACCAAGAGACCCAGTACTTC.

The V and J genes are TRBV5-1 and TRBJ1-4; 10 bases match TRBD1. Germline V gene data show CDR1 as SGHRS and CDR2 as YFSETQ. The ends lost 4 bases at V and 7 bases at J; junction bases unmatched: 28. The CDR3 covers 22 residues. CDR3 amino acids: CASSNGQGDFFRPLNWGEKLFF. CDR3 bases: TGCGCCAGCAGCAACGGACAGGGGGATTTCTTCCGTCCTCTGAATTGGGGTGAAAAACTGTTTTTT.

This clone was counted only a few times. V is TRBV6-1 and J is TRBJ2-3; tentative D call: TRBD2 (6 bases). The germline V and J ends were trimmed by 4 bases and 10 bases, with 9 bases remaining between them. CDR1 MNHNS and CDR2 SASEGT come from the germline V gene. This CDR3 spans 11 amino acids. The CDR3 DNA is TGTGCCAGCAGTGGGGGGGATCCGCAGTATTTT. It encodes CASSGGDPQYF.

The J gene is TRBJ1-3, the V gene TRBV19, with 8 bases that match TRBD1. Germline lookup yields CDR1 LNHDA and CDR2 SQIVND (reference sequence). The ends lost 6 bases at V and 5 bases at J; junction bases unmatched: 6. The length of the CDR3 is 14 residues. CDR3 region: CASSPRGQRNTIYF. CDR3 nucleotide sequence: TGTGCCAGTAGCCCCAGGGGGCAAAGAAACACCATATATTTT. Looking up the rest from reference TRBV19 and TRBJ1-3 gives the full variable domain: DGGITQSPKYLFRKEGQNVTLSCEQNLNHDAMYWYRQDPGQGLRLIYYSQIVNDFQKGDIAEGYSVSREKKESFPLTVTSAQKNPTAFYLCASSPRGQRNTIYFGEGSWLTVV.

This clone was seen more than once but under ten times. The chain couples TRBV4-3 to TRBJ2-7; no clear D gene. Germline assignment: CDR1 LGHNA and CDR2 YSLEER. The germline V and J ends were trimmed by 0 bases and 0 bases, with 3 bases remaining between them. This CDR3 has 13 residues. The CDR3 is CASSQDSSYEQYF. CDR3 DNA sequence: TGCGCCAGCAGCCAAGACAGCTCCTACGAGCAGTACTTC.

This chain links TRBV5-4 with TRBJ2-1, with 11 positions matching TRBD2. Germline CDR1 SGHNT, CDR2 YYREEE (reference sequence). The CDR3 sequence is 15 residues long. The ends lost 4 bases at V and 5 bases at J; junction bases unmatched: 5. Here the CDR3 DNA reads TGTGCCAGCAGCGTTAGCGGGGGGGAGCACAATGAGCAGTTCTTC. This sequence encodes CASSVSGGEHNEQFF.

The chain couples TRBV28 to TRBJ2-7, with D perhaps matching TRBD1 (6 bases). Germline CDR1 reads MDHEN; CDR2 reads SYDVKM. This CDR3 is 15 amino acids long. V lost 6 bases to trimming and J lost 3 bases, with 18 bases between them. In DNA, the CDR3 is TGTGCCAGCAGACCCGGACAGTTGGGATACTACGAGCAGTACTTC. It encodes CASRPGQLGYYEQYF.

This clone occurred a few times. V gene TRBV5-4 combines with J gene TRBJ2-5, with a weak D call TRBD2 (7 bases). V lost 3 bases and J lost 1, with 13 bases in between. The CDR3 covers 15 residues. Germline V lookup: CDR1 SGHNT, CDR2 YYREEE (reference sequence). Here the CDR3 DNA reads TGTGCCAGCAGCTCCCCGGGGGGCAGCCAAGAGACCCAGTACTTC. Its protein is CASSSPGGSQETQYF.

The rearrangement links TRBV7-3 to TRBJ2-3; 7 nucleotides line up with TRBD2. This CDR3 contains 15 residues. Germline-derived CDR1 and CDR2 are SGHTA and FQGTGA. Unmatched junction bases numbered 4, after V lost 4 bases and J lost 0 bases. The CDR3 region is CASSSDGRSTDTQYF. CDR3 nucleotides: TGTGCCAGCAGCTCCGACGGGAGGAGCACAGATACGCAGTATTTT.

This clone showed up just once. This chain uses TRBV4-3 with TRBJ1-6, with 9 positions matching TRBD1. The length of the CDR3 is 14 residues. With V trimmed by 4 bases and J by 10 bases, 5 bases remained unmatched. Germline V gene data show CDR1 as LGHNA and CDR2 as YSLEER. The CDR3 DNA reads TGCGCCAGCAGCCTCCGGGACAGGGACTCACCCCTCCACTTT. Its translation is CASSLRDRDSPLHF.

The J gene is TRBJ2-4, the V gene TRBV2; 9 bases align to TRBD1. CDR3 length: 11 amino acids. Germline assignment: CDR1 SNHLY and CDR2 FYNNEI. With V trimmed by 5 bases and J by 12 bases, 2 bases remained unmatched. CDR3 in amino acids: CASSTGGGQYF. The DNA for the CDR3 is TGTGCCAGCAGTACAGGGGGCGGTCAGTACTTC.

As DNA, the CDR3 is TGTGCCAGCAGCGATTCAAGGCTAGCGGGGGACAATGAGCAGTTCTTC. Translated, it gives CASSDSRLAGDNEQFF. The chain carries TRBV9 and TRBJ2-1; 10 nucleotides line up with TRBD2. Unmatched junction bases numbered 8, after V lost 3 bases and J lost 5 bases. Germline CDR1 reads SGDLS; CDR2 reads YYNGEE. The length of the CDR3 is 16 residues. The entire variable domain, with the rest obtained from reference TRBV9 and TRBJ2-1, is as follows: DSGVTQTPKHLITATGQRVTLRCSPRSGDLSVYWYQQSLDQGLQFLIQYYNGEERAKGNILERFSAQQFPDLHSELNLSSLELGDSALYFCASSDSRLAGDNEQFFGPGTRLTVL.

The V call is TRBV4-1, the J call TRBJ1-2, with D tentatively TRBD1 (5 bases). Trimming left V 6 bases short and J 1 base short, with 21 bases between. Germline loops: CDR1 MGHRA, CDR2 YSYEKL. This CDR3 has 17 residues. The DNA of the CDR3 is TGCGCCAGCAGGGATCCTCGTGGTCTGGGGCTTAACTATGGCTACACCTTC. It specifies CASRDPRGLGLNYGYTF.

This chain joins TRBV27 and TRBJ2-3; 9 positions match TRBD1. The germline V gene has CDR1 MNHEY and CDR2 SMNVEV (reference sequence). The CDR3 runs 16 residues. Unmatched junction bases numbered 9, after V lost 5 bases and J lost 3 bases. CDR3 coding DNA: TGTGCCAGCAGTCCCCACCGGGACAGGGAAACAGATACGCAGTATTTT. Residues: CASSPHRDRETDTQYF.

CDR3 protein: CASTLSRQGETQYF. Here the CDR3 DNA reads TGTGCCAGCACCTTAAGTCGGCAGGGTGAGACCCAGTACTTC. The chain employs TRBV28 and TRBJ2-5; TRBD1 is a possible D gene (5 bases). V was pared by 7 bases and J by 5 bases, with 17 bases between. The germline V gene has CDR1 MDHEN and CDR2 SYDVKM. The CDR3 runs to 14 residues.

The genes are TRBV19 and TRBJ1-1, with 9 nucleotides matching TRBD1. V was pared by 3 bases and J by 4 bases, with 9 bases of the junction left unmatched. Germline CDR1 and CDR2: LNHDA and SQIVND (reference sequence). The CDR3 runs to 16 residues. The CDR3 nucleotides are TGTGCCAGTAGTATCCGGGACAGGGTATCGGGCACTGAAGCTTTCTTT. Translation: CASSIRDRVSGTEAFF.

The rearrangement uses TRBV7-7 and TRBJ2-7, with TRBD2 as a possible D gene (6 bases). With 4 bases removed from V and 5 bases from J, the gap between germline ends came to 6 bases. CDR1 is SSHAT and CDR2 is FNYEAQ in the germline V gene (reference sequence). The CDR3 spans 11 residues. CDR3 in amino acids: CASSSGDEQYF. CDR3 sequence (DNA): TGTGCCAGCAGCTCGGGGGACGAGCAGTACTTC. Supplemented by reference TRBV7-7 and TRBJ2-7, the full variable domain reads GAGVSQSPRYKVTKRGQDVTLRCDPISSHATLYWYQQALGQGPEFLTYFNYEAQPDKSGLPSDRFSAERPEGSISTLTIQRTEQRDSAMYRCASSSGDEQYFGPGTRLTVT.

The rearrangement links TRBV5-6 to TRBJ2-1; D not certain. The CDR3 has 16 residues. Trimming shortened V by 0 bases and J by 0 bases, and 10 bases separated the two germline ends. Germline CDR1 reads SGHDT; CDR2 reads YYEEEE. The CDR3 nucleotides are TGTGCCAGCAGCTTGGATCCGGTTAGCTCCTACAATGAGCAGTTCTTC. Its protein product is CASSLDPVSSYNEQFF. The variable domain in full, completed from reference TRBV5-6 and TRBJ2-1, reads DAGVTQSPTHLIKTRGQQVTLRCSPKSGHDTVSWYQQALGQGPQFIFQYYEEEERQRGNFPDRFSGHQFPNYSSELNVNALLLGDSALYLCASSLDPVSSYNEQFFGPGTRLTVL.